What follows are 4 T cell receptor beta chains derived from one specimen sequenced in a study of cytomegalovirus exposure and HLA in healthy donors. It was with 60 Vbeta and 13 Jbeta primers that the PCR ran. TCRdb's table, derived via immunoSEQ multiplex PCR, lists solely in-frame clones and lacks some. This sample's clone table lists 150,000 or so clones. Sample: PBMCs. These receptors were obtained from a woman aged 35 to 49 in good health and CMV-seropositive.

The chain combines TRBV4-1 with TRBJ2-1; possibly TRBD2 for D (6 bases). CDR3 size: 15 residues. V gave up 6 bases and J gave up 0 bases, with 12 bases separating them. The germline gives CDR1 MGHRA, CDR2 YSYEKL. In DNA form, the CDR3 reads TGCGCCAGCAGACGTAGCGGAAGCTCCTACAATGAGCAGTTCTTC. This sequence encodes CASRRSGSSYNEQFF.

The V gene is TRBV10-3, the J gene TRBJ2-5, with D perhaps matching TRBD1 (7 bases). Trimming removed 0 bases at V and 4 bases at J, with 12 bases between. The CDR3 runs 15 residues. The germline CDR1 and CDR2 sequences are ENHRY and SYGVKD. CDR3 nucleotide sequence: TGTGCCATCAGTGAGTCTAACAGGGGAGGAGAGACCCAGTACTTC. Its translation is CAISESNRGGETQYF.

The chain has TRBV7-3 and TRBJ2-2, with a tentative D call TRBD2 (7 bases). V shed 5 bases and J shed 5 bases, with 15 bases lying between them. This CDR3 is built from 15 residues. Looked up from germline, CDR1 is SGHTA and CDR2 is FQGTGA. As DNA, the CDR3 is TGTGCCAGCAGCAGGGGGGGGGTGTCAACCGGGGAGCTGTTTTTT. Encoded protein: CASSRGGVSTGELFF.

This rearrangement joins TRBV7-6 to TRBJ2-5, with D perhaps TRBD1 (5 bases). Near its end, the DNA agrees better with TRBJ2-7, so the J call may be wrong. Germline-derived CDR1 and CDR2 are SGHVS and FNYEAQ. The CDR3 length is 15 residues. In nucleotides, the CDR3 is TGTGCCAGCAGCTTAGCCAGCGACAGCTCCTACGAGCAGTACTTC. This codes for CASSLASDSSYEQYF.